Presented here are 22 T cell receptor beta chains from one specimen sequenced in a study of blood T cell repertoires in COVID-19. Here immunoSEQ multiplex PCR was the method, and the copy in TCRdb shows in-frame clones only, minus some. The table shows 150,000 to 200,000 clones, with about four fifths occurring only once. Material: PBMCs or T cells enriched from blood (not recorded which). The receptor set was obtained from a woman in her 30s who had been exposed to COVID-19.

The V call is TRBV4-1, the J call TRBJ1-1; 7 nucleotides line up with TRBD1. The V gene's germline CDR1 is MGHRA and CDR2 YSYEKL. This CDR3 is built from 11 residues. V gave up 8 bases and J gave up 8 bases; unmatched junction bases: 5. The CDR3 sequence: CASSQGEEAFF. CDR3 sequence (DNA): TGCGCCAGCTCCCAGGGGGAAGAAGCTTTCTTT.

This clone occurred a few times. This chain connects TRBV28 to TRBJ2-5; 7 positions match TRBD2. CDR1 is MDHEN and CDR2 is SYDVKM in the germline V gene. Trimming took 2 bases from V and 1 from J; bases not matched to a gene: 7. The CDR3 extends over 16 amino acids. DNA of the CDR3: TGTGCCAGCAGTTTACTGGGCGGGGGACGCCAAGAGACCCAGTACTTC. Translation gives CASSLLGGGRQETQYF.

The chain couples TRBV2 to TRBJ1-6, with 9 nucleotides matching TRBD1. This CDR3 region has 14 residues. With V trimmed by 6 bases and J by 9 bases, 6 bases remained unmatched. Germline CDR1 is SNHLY and CDR2 is FYNNEI. CDR3 protein: CASSQDRGASPLHF. In DNA, the CDR3 is TGTGCCAGCAGCCAAGACAGGGGGGCTTCACCCCTCCACTTT.

The gene calls are TRBV4-1 and TRBJ1-4, with 10 positions matching TRBD1. The CDR3 totals 15 residues. Germline trimming cut 5 bases from V and 8 bases from J; bases unmatched to any gene: 8. CDR1 and CDR2 from the germline V gene are MGHRA and YSYEKL. The CDR3 DNA follows: TGCGCCAGCAGCTACCGGGACAGGGGTGCCGAAAAACTGTTTTTT. Translating gives CASSYRDRGAEKLFF.

The rearrangement links TRBV3-1 (or the pseudogene TRBV3-2) to TRBJ2-7; perhaps TRBD2 as D (5 bases). Trimming pared 6 bases from V and 4 bases from J, leaving 19 bases between. This CDR3 is 15 amino acids long. Germline CDR1 reads LGHDT; CDR2 reads YNNKEL (reference sequence). CDR3 nucleotide sequence: TGTGCCAGCAGTAGCGATAAGTCCTACACTTACGAGCAGTACTTC. Its protein is CASSSDKSYTYEQYF.

Worth noting for this clone: The sample contains more than one DNA sequence encoding this CDR3. The rearrangement uses TRBV4-3 and TRBJ1-2; 9 nucleotides match TRBD1. CDR3 length equals 14 residues. The ends lost 3 bases at V and 4 bases at J; junction bases unmatched: 3. Germline V gene data show CDR1 as LGHNA and CDR2 as YSLEER. The CDR3 sequence: CASSQDRGTYGYTF. For the CDR3, the DNA is TGCGCCAGCAGCCAGGACAGGGGAACCTATGGCTACACCTTC.

V is TRBV19 and J is TRBJ1-3, with D maybe TRBD1 (5 bases). The CDR3 has 14 amino acids. V was trimmed by 5 bases and J by 4 bases, leaving 12 bases between them. Germline V CDR1 and CDR2: LNHDA, SQIVND (reference sequence). The CDR3 bases are TGTGCCAGTAGTCCGCAGAAGGGGGGAAACACCATATATTTT. This translates into CASSPQKGGNTIYF.

The chain has TRBV6-2 or TRBV6-3 and TRBJ2-7; a weak D match, TRBD2 (5 bases). The CDR3 has 14 amino acids. The germline V and J ends were trimmed by 2 bases and 7 bases, with 15 bases remaining between them. From germline, CDR1 is MNHEY and CDR2 SVGEGT. The CDR3 region is CASSYRDLPGEQYF. The CDR3 nucleotides are TGTGCCAGCAGTTACCGAGACCTCCCGGGAGAGCAGTACTTC.

This clone occurred once. This chain links TRBV5-4 with TRBJ2-3; 7 bases line up with TRBD2. The CDR3 is 16 amino acids. Germline assignment: CDR1 SGHNT and CDR2 YYREEE (reference sequence). V dropped 3 bases and J dropped 0; count of bases not matched to a gene: 7. This CDR3 reads CASSSPLAASTDTQYF. CDR3 nucleotide sequence: TGTGCCAGCAGCTCCCCTCTAGCGGCGAGCACAGATACGCAGTATTTT.

The chain has TRBV12-3 or TRBV12-4 and TRBJ2-3; D uncertain. This CDR3 region has 12 residues. Trimming removed 7 bases at V and 5 bases at J, with 10 bases between. The CDR3 bases are TGTGCCAGCAAAATCAGACAAGATACGCAGTATTTT. Its translation is CASKIRQDTQYF.

The chain couples TRBV19 to TRBJ2-5, with D perhaps TRBD2 (5 bases). The CDR3 is 18 amino acids. With 7 bases removed from V and 2 bases from J, the gap between germline ends came to 26 bases. Germline V gene data show CDR1 as LNHDA and CDR2 as SQIVND (reference sequence). CDR3 residues: CASTPNPRASRGQETQYF. The CDR3 DNA sequence: TGTGCCAGTACCCCGAATCCTAGGGCCAGTCGGGGACAAGAGACCCAGTACTTC. Looking up the rest from reference TRBV19 and TRBJ2-5 gives the full variable domain: DGGITQSPKYLFRKEGQNVTLSCEQNLNHDAMYWYRQDPGQGLRLIYYSQIVNDFQKGDIAEGYSVSREKKESFPLTVTSAQKNPTAFYLCASTPNPRASRGQETQYFGPGTRLLVL.

J is TRBJ2-7 and V is TRBV6-5, with TRBD1 matching over 7 bases. Germline V lookup: CDR1 MNHEY, CDR2 SVGAGI. Trimming at V came to 2 bases and at J to 3 bases, leaving 4 bases not matched to a gene. The CDR3 extends over 14 amino acids. The CDR3, as DNA: TGTGCCAGCAGTTACGGGGACAGAAACTACGAGCAGTACTTC. As protein: CASSYGDRNYEQYF.

This clone was found once. V usage is TRBV11-2 and J usage is TRBJ2-7, with 9 bases identical to TRBD1. Germline-derived CDR1 and CDR2 are SGHAT and FQNNGV. V shed 5 bases and J 6 bases; nucleotides not matched to a gene: 11. CDR3 size: 15 residues. The CDR3 reads CASSDAGTGLLEQYF. The CDR3 DNA follows: TGTGCCAGCAGCGATGCCGGGACAGGGCTTCTCGAGCAGTACTTC.

This chain uses TRBV4-1 with TRBJ1-2; D remains ambiguous. The V and J ends lost 0 bases and 5 bases respectively, with 10 bases between them. This CDR3 spans 14 amino acids. In germline, CDR1 is MGHRA, CDR2 YSYEKL. The CDR3 protein is CASSQENQKYGYTF. As DNA, the CDR3 is TGCGCCAGCAGCCAAGAGAACCAGAAGTATGGCTACACCTTC.

The V call is TRBV5-1, the J call TRBJ1-5; 10 nucleotides line up with TRBD1. Unmatched junction bases numbered 1, after V lost 0 bases and J lost 4 bases. CDR1 SGHRS and CDR2 YFSETQ come from the germline V gene. This CDR3 comprises 15 residues. The CDR3 coding sequence is TGCGCCAGCAGCTTGGGGGGACAGGGGAATCAGCCCCAGCATTTT. Translation: CASSLGGQGNQPQHF.

J is TRBJ2-7 and V is TRBV6-1; D uncertain. V was clipped by 2 bases and J by 0 bases, with 11 bases between them. Germline loops: CDR1 MNHNS, CDR2 SASEGT. CDR3 size: 15 residues. The CDR3 nucleotides read TGTGCCAGCAGTGAACCCCCCTCGAGCTCCTACGAGCAGTACTTC. It yields the protein CASSEPPSSSYEQYF.

The rearrangement uses TRBV9 and TRBJ2-3; 7 nucleotides line up with TRBD2. V was pared by 6 bases and J by 4 bases, with 5 bases of the junction left unmatched. CDR1 is SGDLS, CDR2 YYNGEE, per germline. The CDR3 contains 13 residues. CDR3 sequence (DNA): TGTGCCAGCACGGCGGGGGTTTCAGATACGCAGTATTTT. As protein: CASTAGVSDTQYF.

The V and J genes are TRBV3-1 (or the pseudogene TRBV3-2) and TRBJ1-2, with D possibly being TRBD1 (6 bases). V dropped 0 bases and J dropped 5 bases, with 19 bases sitting between them. Looked up from germline, CDR1 is LGHDT and CDR2 is YNNKEL (reference sequence). There are 17 residues in the CDR3. CDR3 residues: CASSQELGGGRTYGYTF. The DNA of the CDR3 is TGTGCCAGCAGCCAAGAATTGGGCGGGGGGCGGACTTATGGCTACACCTTC.

The J gene is TRBJ2-3, the V gene TRBV7-8, with a possible D match to TRBD2 (5 bases). There are 12 residues in the CDR3. The germline V gene encodes CDR1 SGHVS and CDR2 FQNEAQ. Trimming took off 1 base at V and 8 bases at J, with 7 bases between the two ends. CDR3 bases: TGTGCCAGCAGCTTAGGCGGAGGTACGCAGTATTTT. It encodes CASSLGGGTQYF.

The rearrangement links TRBV6-5 to TRBJ2-2, with 8 bases matching TRBD1. Per germline, CDR1 MNHEY and CDR2 SVGAGI. The CDR3 runs to 13 residues. V shed 6 bases and J 8 bases; nucleotides not matched to a gene: 5. The CDR3 region has the DNA TGTGCCAGCAGAACAGGGGGGACAGGGGAGCTGTTTTTT. This sequence encodes CASRTGGTGELFF.

The chain recombines TRBV12-3 or TRBV12-4 with TRBJ1-2, with 10 nucleotides matching TRBD1. V dropped 7 bases and J dropped 6; count of bases not matched to a gene: 5. CDR3 length: 13 amino acids. The CDR3 DNA follows: TGTGCCAGCAATCAGGACAGGGGGAATGGCTACACCTTC. Translated, it gives CASNQDRGNGYTF.

The V and J genes are TRBV6-6 and TRBJ2-5; perhaps TRBD1 as D (7 bases). Germline loops: CDR1 MNHNY, CDR2 SVGAGI (reference sequence). Between the trimmed V and J ends, which lost 0 bases and 5 bases, there was a span of 10 bases. This CDR3 is built from 14 residues. CDR3 region: CASSYSAGGETQYF. In nucleotides, the CDR3 is TGTGCCAGCAGTTACTCGGCAGGGGGGGAGACCCAGTACTTC.